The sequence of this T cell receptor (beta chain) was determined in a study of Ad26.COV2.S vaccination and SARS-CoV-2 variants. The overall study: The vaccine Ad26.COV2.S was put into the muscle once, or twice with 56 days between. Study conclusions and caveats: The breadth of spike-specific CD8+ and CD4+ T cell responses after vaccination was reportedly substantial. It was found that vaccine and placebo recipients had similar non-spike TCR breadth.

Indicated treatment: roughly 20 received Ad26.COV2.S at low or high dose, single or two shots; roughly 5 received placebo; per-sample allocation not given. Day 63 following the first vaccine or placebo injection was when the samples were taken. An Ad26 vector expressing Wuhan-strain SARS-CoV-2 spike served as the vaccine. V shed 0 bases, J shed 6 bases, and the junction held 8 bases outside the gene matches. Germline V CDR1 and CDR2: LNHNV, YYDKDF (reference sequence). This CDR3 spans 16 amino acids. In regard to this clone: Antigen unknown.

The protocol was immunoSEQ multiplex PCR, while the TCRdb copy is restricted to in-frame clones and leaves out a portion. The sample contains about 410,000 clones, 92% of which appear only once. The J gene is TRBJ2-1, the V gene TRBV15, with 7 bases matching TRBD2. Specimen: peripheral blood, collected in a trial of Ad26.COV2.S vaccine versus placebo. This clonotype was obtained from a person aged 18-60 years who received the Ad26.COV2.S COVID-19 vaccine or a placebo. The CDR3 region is CATSRDVQGLLNEQFF. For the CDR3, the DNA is TGTGCCACCAGCAGAGATGTTCAGGGACTACTCAATGAGCAGTTCTTC.